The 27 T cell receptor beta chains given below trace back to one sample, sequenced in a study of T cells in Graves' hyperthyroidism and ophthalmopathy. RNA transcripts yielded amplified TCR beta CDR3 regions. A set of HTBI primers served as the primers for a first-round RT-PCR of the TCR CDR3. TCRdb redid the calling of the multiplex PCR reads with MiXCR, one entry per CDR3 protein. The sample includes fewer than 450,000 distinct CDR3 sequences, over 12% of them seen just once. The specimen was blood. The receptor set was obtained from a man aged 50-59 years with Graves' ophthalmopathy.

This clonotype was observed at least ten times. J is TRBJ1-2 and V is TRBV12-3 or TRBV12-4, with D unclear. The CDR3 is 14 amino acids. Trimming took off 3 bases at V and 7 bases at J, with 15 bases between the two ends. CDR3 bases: TGTGCCAGCAGTTTGAGTTTTGGGCAGGTTGGCTACACCTTC. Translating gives CASSLSFGQVGYTF.

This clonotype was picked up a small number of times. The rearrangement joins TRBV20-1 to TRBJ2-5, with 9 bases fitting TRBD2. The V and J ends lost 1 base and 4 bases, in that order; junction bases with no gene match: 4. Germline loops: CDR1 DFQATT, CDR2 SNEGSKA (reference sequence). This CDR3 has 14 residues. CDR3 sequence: CSARVASGIETQYF. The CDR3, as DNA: TGCAGTGCTAGAGTTGCTAGCGGGATAGAGACCCAGTACTTC.

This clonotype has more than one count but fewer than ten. DNA for the CDR3: TGTGCCAGCAGCCAAGGGGCGTCTGAAGCTTTCTTT. Its protein is CASSQGASEAFF. The V and J genes are TRBV3-1 and TRBJ1-1; D remains unclear. CDR1 is LGHDT, CDR2 YNNKEL, per germline (reference sequence). The V gene lost 1 base and the J gene lost 6 bases, with 6 bases spanning the gap. This CDR3 contains 12 residues.

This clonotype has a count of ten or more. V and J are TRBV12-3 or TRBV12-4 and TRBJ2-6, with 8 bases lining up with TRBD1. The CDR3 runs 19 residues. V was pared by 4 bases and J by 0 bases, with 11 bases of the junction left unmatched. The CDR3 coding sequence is TGTGCCAGCAGTTCTGGACCGGGACAGGCGAACTCTGGGGCCAACGTCCTGACTTTC. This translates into CASSSGPGQANSGANVLTF.

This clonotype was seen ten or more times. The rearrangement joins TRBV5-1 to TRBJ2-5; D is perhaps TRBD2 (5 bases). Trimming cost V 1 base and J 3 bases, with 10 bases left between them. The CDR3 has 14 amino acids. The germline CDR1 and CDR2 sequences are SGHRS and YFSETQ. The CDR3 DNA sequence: TGCGCCAGCAGCTTGAGAGGGCACGAAGAGACCCAGTACTTC. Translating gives CASSLRGHEETQYF. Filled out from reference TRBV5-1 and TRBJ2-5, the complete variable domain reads KAGVTQTPRYLIKTRGQQVTLSCSPISGHRSVSWYQQTPGQGLQFLFEYFSETQRNKGNFPGRFSGRQFSNSRSEMNVSTLELGDSALYLCASSLRGHEETQYFGPGTRLLVL.

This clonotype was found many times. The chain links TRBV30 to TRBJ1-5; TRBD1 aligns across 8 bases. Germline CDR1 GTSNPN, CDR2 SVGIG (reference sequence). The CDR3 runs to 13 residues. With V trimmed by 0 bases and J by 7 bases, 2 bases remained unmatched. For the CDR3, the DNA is TGTGCCTGGAGTGTGGCAGGGGGCCAGCCCCAGCATTTT. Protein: CAWSVAGGQPQHF.

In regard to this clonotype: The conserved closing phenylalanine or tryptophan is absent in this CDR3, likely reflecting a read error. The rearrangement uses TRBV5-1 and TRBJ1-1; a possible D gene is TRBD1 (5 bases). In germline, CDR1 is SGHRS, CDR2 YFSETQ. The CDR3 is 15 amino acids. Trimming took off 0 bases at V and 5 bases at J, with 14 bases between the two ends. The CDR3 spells CASSLEVGRGTEAFL. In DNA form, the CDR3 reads TGCGCCAGCAGCTTGGAGGTGGGGCGAGGTACTGAAGCTTTCCTT.

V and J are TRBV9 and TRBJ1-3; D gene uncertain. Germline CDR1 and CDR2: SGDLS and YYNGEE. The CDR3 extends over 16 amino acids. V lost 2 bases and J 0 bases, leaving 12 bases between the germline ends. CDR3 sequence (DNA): TGTGCCAGCAGCGTCAACGTTTTGGGCTCTGGAAACACCATATATTTT. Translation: CASSVNVLGSGNTIYF.

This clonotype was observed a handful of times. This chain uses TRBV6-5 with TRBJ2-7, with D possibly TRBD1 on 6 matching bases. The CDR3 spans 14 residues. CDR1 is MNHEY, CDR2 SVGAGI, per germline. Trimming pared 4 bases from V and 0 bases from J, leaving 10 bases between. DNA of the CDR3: TGTGCCAGCAGTTCTCAGACAGGCTCCTACGAGCAGTACTTC. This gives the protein CASSSQTGSYEQYF.

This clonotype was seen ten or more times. This CDR3 reads CASWGTGTSVRDTQYF. CDR3 DNA: TGTGCCAGCTGGGGGACCGGGACTAGCGTCAGGGATACGCAGTATTTT. The chain couples TRBV7-2 to TRBJ2-3, with 10 bases identical to TRBD2. The CDR3 sequence is 16 residues long. In germline, CDR1 is SGHTA, CDR2 FQGNSA. Unmatched junction bases numbered 14, after V lost 8 bases and J lost 6 bases.

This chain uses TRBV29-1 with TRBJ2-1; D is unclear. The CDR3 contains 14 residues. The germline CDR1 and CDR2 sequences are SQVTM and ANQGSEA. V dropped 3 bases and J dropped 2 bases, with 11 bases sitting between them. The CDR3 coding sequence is TGCAGCGTTGACCCAGAAAGAACCTACAATGAGCAGTTCTTC. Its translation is CSVDPERTYNEQFF.

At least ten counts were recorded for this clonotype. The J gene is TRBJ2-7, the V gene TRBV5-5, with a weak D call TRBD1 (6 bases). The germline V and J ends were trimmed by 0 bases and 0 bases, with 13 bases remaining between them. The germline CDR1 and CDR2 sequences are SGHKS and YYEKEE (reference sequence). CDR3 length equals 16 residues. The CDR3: CASSLEGTHSSYEQYF. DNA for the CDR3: TGTGCCAGCAGCTTGGAAGGGACACACAGCTCCTACGAGCAGTACTTC.

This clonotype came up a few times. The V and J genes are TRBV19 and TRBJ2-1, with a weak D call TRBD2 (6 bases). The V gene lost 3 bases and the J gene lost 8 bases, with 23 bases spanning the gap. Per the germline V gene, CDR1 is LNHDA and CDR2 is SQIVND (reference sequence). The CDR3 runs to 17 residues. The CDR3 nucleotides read TGTGCCAGTAGTATCTTAGCGGACCTAGGGGTGGTGCATGAGCAGTTCTTC. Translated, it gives CASSILADLGVVHEQFF.

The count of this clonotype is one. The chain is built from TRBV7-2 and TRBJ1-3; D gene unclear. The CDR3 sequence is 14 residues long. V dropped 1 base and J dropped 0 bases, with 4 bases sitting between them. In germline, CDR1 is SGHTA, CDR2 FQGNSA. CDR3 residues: CASSLDPSGNTIYF. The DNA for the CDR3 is TGTGCCAGCAGCTTAGACCCCTCTGGAAACACCATATATTTT.

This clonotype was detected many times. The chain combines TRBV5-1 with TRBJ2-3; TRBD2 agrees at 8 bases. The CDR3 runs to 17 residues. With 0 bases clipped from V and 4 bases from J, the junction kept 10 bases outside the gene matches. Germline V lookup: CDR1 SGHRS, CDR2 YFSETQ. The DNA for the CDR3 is TGCGCCAGCAGCTTGGCGATTACGGGACTAGTGGCAGATACGCAGTATTTT. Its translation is CASSLAITGLVADTQYF.

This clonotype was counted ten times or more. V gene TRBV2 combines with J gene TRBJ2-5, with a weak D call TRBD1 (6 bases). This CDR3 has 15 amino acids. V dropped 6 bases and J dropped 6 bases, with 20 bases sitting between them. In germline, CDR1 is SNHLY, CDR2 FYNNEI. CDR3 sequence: CASSDPTQGLQTQYF. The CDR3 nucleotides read TGTGCCAGCAGCGACCCCACCCAGGGGCTGCAGACCCAGTACTTC.

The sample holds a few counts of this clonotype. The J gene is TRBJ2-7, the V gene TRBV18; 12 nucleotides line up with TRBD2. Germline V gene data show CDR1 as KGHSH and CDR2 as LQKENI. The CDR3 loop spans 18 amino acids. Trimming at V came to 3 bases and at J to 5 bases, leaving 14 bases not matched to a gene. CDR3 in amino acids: CASSPRTPSGRASDEQYF. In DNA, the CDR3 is TGTGCCAGCTCACCCCGAACACCTAGCGGGAGGGCCAGCGACGAGCAGTACTTC. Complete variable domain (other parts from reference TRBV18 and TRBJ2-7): NAGVMQNPRHLVRRRGQEARLRCSPMKGHSHVYWYRQLPEEGLKFMVYLQKENIIDESGMPKERFSAEFPKEGPSILRIQQVVRGDSAAYFCASSPRTPSGRASDEQYFGPGTRLTVT.

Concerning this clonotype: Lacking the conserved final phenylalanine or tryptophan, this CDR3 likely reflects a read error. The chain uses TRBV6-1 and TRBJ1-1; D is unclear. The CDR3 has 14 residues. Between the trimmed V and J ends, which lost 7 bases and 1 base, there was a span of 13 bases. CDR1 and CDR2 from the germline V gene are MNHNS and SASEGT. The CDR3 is CASTPWRGNTEAFS. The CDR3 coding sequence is TGTGCCAGCACCCCTTGGCGGGGGAACACTGAAGCTTTCTCT.

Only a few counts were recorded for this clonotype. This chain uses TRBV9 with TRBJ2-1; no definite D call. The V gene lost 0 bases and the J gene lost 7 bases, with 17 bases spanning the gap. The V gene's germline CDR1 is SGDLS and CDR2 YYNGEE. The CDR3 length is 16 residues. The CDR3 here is CASSVALTVPQNEQFF. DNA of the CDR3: TGTGCCAGCAGCGTAGCTCTCACAGTTCCCCAGAATGAGCAGTTCTTC.

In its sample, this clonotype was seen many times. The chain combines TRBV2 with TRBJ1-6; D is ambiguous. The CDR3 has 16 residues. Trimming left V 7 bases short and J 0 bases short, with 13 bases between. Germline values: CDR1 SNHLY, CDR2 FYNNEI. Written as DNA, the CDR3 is TGTGCCAGCACGACCGACACCCGCTCCTATAATTCACCCCTCCACTTT. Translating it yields CASTTDTRSYNSPLHF.

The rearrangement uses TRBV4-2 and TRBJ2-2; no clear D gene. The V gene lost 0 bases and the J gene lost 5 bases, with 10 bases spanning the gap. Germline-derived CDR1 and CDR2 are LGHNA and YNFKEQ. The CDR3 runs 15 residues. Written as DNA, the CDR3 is TGTGCCAGCAGCCAAGACTGGTGGGGTACCGGGGAGCTGTTTTTT. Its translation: CASSQDWWGTGELFF.

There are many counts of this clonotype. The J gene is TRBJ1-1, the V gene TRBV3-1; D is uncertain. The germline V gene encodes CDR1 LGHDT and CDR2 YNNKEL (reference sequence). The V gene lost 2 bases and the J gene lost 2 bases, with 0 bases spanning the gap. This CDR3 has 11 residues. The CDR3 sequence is CASSQNTEAFF. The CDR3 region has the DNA TGTGCCAGCAGCCAAAACACTGAAGCTTTCTTT.

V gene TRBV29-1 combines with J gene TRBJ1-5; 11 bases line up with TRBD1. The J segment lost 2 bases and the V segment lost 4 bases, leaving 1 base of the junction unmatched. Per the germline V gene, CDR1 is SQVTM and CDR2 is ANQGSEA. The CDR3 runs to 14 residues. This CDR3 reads CSVGTGGGNQPQHF. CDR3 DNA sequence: TGCAGCGTTGGGACAGGGGGCGGCAATCAGCCCCAGCATTTT.

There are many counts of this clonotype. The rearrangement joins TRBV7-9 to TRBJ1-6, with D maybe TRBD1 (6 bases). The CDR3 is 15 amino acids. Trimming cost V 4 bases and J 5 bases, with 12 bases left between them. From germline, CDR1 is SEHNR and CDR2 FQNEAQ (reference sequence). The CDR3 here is CASSWRQADNSPLHF. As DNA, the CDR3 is TGTGCCAGCAGCTGGCGACAGGCAGATAATTCACCCCTCCACTTT.

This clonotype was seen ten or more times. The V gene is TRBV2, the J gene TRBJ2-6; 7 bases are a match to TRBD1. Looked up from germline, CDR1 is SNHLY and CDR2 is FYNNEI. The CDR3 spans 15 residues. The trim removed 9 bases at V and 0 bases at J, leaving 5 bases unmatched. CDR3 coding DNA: TGTGCCAGAGGACAGGCGAACTCTGGGGCCAACGTCCTGACTTTC. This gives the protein CARGQANSGANVLTF.

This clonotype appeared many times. The CDR3 here is CASSTGPQPSSYEQYF. For the CDR3, the DNA is TGTGCCAGCAGCACCGGGCCGCAACCTAGCTCCTACGAGCAGTACTTC. The rearrangement joins TRBV9 to TRBJ2-7; D not certain. Germline V lookup: CDR1 SGDLS, CDR2 YYNGEE. The CDR3 is 16 residues long. Trimming cost V 4 bases and J 0 bases, with 17 bases left between them.

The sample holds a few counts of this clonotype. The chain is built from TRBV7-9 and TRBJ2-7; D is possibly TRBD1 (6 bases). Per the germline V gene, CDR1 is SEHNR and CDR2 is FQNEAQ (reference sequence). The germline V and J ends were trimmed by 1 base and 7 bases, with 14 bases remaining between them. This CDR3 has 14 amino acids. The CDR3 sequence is CASSLGPQGVEQYF. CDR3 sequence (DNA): TGTGCCAGCAGCTTAGGCCCACAGGGTGTTGAGCAGTACTTC.